What follows are 31 T cell receptor beta chains derived from one specimen sequenced in a study of T cell responses to AZD1222 COVID-19 vaccine. Clones were sequenced by immunoSEQ multiplex PCR, and TCRdb holds only the in-frame ones, with some missing. The repertoire holds 100,000 to 150,000 clones, with 80% to 90% as singletons. Here the sequenced sample was peripheral blood, taken on day 0 of AZD1222 vaccination. The receptors here all came from an adult in good health.

The chain combines TRBV3-1 (or the pseudogene TRBV3-2) with TRBJ1-2; 9 nucleotides match TRBD1. CDR1 and CDR2 from the germline V gene are LGHDT and YNNKEL (reference sequence). The CDR3 extends over 15 amino acids. The V segment lost 2 bases and the J segment 7 bases; nucleotides outside the gene matches: 8. The CDR3 nucleotides are TGTGCCAGCAGCCAAACCAGGGACAGGGTGTCTGGCTACACCTTC. Protein product: CASSQTRDRVSGYTF.

The gene calls are TRBV4-1 and TRBJ1-2; unclear D gene. CDR3 length: 15 residues. The germline gives CDR1 MGHRA, CDR2 YSYEKL. The V end lost 0 bases, the J end lost 3 bases, and 11 bases lay between the germline ends. CDR3 loop: CASSQEEGLDYGYTF. In DNA, the CDR3 is TGCGCCAGCAGCCAAGAGGAAGGGTTGGACTATGGCTACACCTTC.

CDR3 protein: CASSELAGWLADTQYF. Here the CDR3 DNA reads TGTGCCAGCAGTGAACTAGCGGGATGGTTAGCAGATACGCAGTATTTT. The chain uses TRBV25-1 and TRBJ2-3; TRBD2 agrees at 9 bases. V lost 2 bases and J lost 4; bases outside the gene matches: 7. The CDR3 has 16 amino acids. Germline CDR1 MGHDK, CDR2 SYGVNS. Filled out from reference TRBV25-1 and TRBJ2-3, the complete variable domain reads EADIYQTPRYLVIGTGKKITLECSQTMGHDKMYWYQQDPGMELHLIHYSYGVNSTEKGDLSSESTVSRIRTEHFPLTLESARPSHTSQYLCASSELAGWLADTQYFGPGTRLTVL.

This chain uses TRBV5-8 with TRBJ1-4, with D possibly matching TRBD1 (5 bases). Germline-derived CDR1 and CDR2 are SGHTS and YDEGEE. This CDR3 comprises 14 residues. V shed 0 bases and J shed 8 bases, with 11 bases lying between them. CDR3 amino acids: CASSLGQWGEKLFF. CDR3 bases: TGTGCCAGCAGCTTGGGGCAGTGGGGGGAAAAACTGTTTTTT.

This rearrangement joins TRBV27 to TRBJ1-2; 8 bases fit TRBD1. The V gene end was trimmed by 6 bases and the J gene end by 8 bases; junction bases not matched to a gene: 14. Germline lookup yields CDR1 MNHEY and CDR2 SMNVEV (reference sequence). CDR3 length equals 15 residues. For the CDR3, the DNA is TGTGCCAGCAGCGATACGGGACAGGCGTCCCGCGGCTACACCTTC. Encoded protein: CASSDTGQASRGYTF.

This clone has just one count. V usage is TRBV10-1 and J usage is TRBJ1-1; D is undetermined. Germline V gives CDR1 WNHNN, CDR2 SYGVQD (reference sequence). The V end lost 0 bases, the J end lost 4 bases, and 15 bases lay between the germline ends. The CDR3 runs 16 residues. For the CDR3, the DNA is TGCGCCAGCAGTGAGTCGTCAGACACATGGGGCACTGAAGCTTTCTTT. Protein: CASSESSDTWGTEAFF.

This clone was counted a few times. The genes are TRBV18 and TRBJ1-1; weak D call: TRBD1 (6 bases). This CDR3 spans 16 amino acids. Trimming cost V 3 bases and J 2 bases, with 16 bases left between them. The germline V gene encodes CDR1 KGHSH and CDR2 LQKENI. The CDR3 reads CASSPAWRGNNTEAFF. CDR3 sequence (DNA): TGTGCCAGCTCACCTGCATGGAGGGGGAATAACACTGAAGCTTTCTTT.

The gene calls are TRBV7-2 and TRBJ2-1; 13 nucleotides align to TRBD2. V was pared by 4 bases and J by 0 bases, with 0 bases of the junction left unmatched. The CDR3 extends over 16 amino acids. CDR1 and CDR2 (germline): SGHTA, FQGNSA. Written as DNA, the CDR3 is TGTGCCAGCAGCTGGACTAGCGGGGGCTCCTACAATGAGCAGTTCTTC. It yields the protein CASSWTSGGSYNEQFF. Full variable domain (missing parts from reference TRBV7-2 and TRBJ2-1): GAGVSQSPSNKVTEKGKDVELRCDPISGHTALYWYRQSLGQGLEFLIYFQGNSAPDKSGLPSDRFSAERTGGSVSTLTIQRTQQEDSAVYLCASSWTSGGSYNEQFFGPGTRLTVL.

The gene calls are TRBV2 and TRBJ1-1; 11 bases map to TRBD1. V was pared by 4 bases and J by 8 bases, with 0 bases of the junction left unmatched. Germline CDR1 reads SNHLY; CDR2 reads FYNNEI. CDR3 length: 12 residues. CDR3 residues: CASSGTGGEAFF. CDR3 nucleotides: TGTGCCAGCAGTGGGACAGGGGGCGAAGCTTTCTTT.

The V and J genes are TRBV9 and TRBJ2-5; 8 bases match TRBD2. V trimming: 4 bases; J trimming: 4 bases; junction bases outside the gene matches: 18. Germline CDR1 is SGDLS and CDR2 is YYNGEE. The CDR3 extends over 18 amino acids. The CDR3 DNA sequence: TGTGCCAGCAGCCCTAGGGCTTCTTACGGGGGGGCCGGAGAGACCCAGTACTTC. This gives the protein CASSPRASYGGAGETQYF.

This chain connects TRBV21-1 to TRBJ1-1. TRBV21-1 is marked as a pseudogene. This CDR3 is 16 amino acids long. The CDR3 DNA reads TGTGCCAGCAGCAGTAGCTTGGGCCAGATGAACACTGAAGCTTTCTTT. It encodes CASSSSLGQMNTEAFF.

The gene calls are TRBV5-4 and TRBJ1-1, with TRBD1 matching over 7 bases. Germline V lookup: CDR1 SGHNT, CDR2 YYREEE (reference sequence). V dropped 2 bases and J dropped 4; count of bases not matched to a gene: 2. The CDR3 extends over 13 amino acids. This CDR3 is CASSFPGGTEAFF. The CDR3 bases are TGTGCCAGCAGCTTCCCAGGGGGCACTGAAGCTTTCTTT.

The chain combines TRBV30 with TRBJ2-7; TRBD1 matches at 7 bases. Germline values: CDR1 GTSNPN, CDR2 SVGIG (reference sequence). The CDR3 has 14 residues. V shed 2 bases, J shed 1 base, and the junction held 5 bases outside the gene matches. CDR3 loop: CAWSPDRNSYEQYF. CDR3 DNA: TGTGCCTGGAGTCCGGACAGGAATTCCTACGAGCAGTACTTC.

The V call is TRBV30, the J call TRBJ1-4; D call uncertain. V lost 0 bases and J 7 bases, leaving 15 bases between the germline ends. CDR1 is GTSNPN, CDR2 SVGIG, per germline (reference sequence). The CDR3 runs to 15 residues. The CDR3 here is CAWSVQVGKGEKLFF. In DNA form, the CDR3 reads TGTGCCTGGAGTGTACAAGTCGGAAAGGGTGAAAAACTGTTTTTT.

The V gene is TRBV15, the J gene TRBJ1-5; possibly TRBD1 for D (5 bases). The V gene's germline CDR1 is LNHNV and CDR2 YYDKDF (reference sequence). The CDR3 sequence is 15 residues long. Trimming removed 2 bases at V and 3 bases at J, with 11 bases between. The CDR3 loop reads CATSRMRQLNQPQHF. The CDR3 region has the DNA TGTGCCACCAGCAGAATGAGACAGCTCAATCAGCCCCAGCATTTT.

This chain connects TRBV6-4 to TRBJ1-2; D is perhaps TRBD1 (5 bases). The CDR3 contains 11 residues. Trimming shortened V by 2 bases and J by 7 bases, and 5 bases separated the two germline ends. The germline V gene has CDR1 MRHNA and CDR2 SNTAGT. CDR3 in amino acids: CASSDRGGYTF. The CDR3 DNA reads as TGTGCCAGCAGTGACAGGGGTGGCTACACCTTC.

The rearrangement joins TRBV6-5 to TRBJ1-2; D uncertain. The germline V gene encodes CDR1 MNHEY and CDR2 SVGAGI. The CDR3 totals 16 residues. V was cut by 0 bases and J by 5 bases, with 16 bases left in between. The CDR3 region is CASSYSRTAGPYGYTF. As DNA, the CDR3 is TGTGCCAGCAGTTACTCCCGGACGGCTGGGCCTTATGGCTACACCTTC.

J is TRBJ2-2 and V is TRBV9; 9 nucleotides align to TRBD1. Trimming at V came to 0 bases and at J to 8 bases, leaving 8 bases not matched to a gene. The CDR3 totals 16 residues. Germline lookup yields CDR1 SGDLS and CDR2 YYNGEE. CDR3 sequence reads: CASSVVGQGRSGELFF. In nucleotides, the CDR3 is TGTGCCAGCAGCGTAGTGGGACAGGGTCGGTCTGGGGAGCTGTTTTTT.

This clone appeared a few times. This chain joins TRBV19 and TRBJ2-7; D ambiguous. This CDR3 has 14 amino acids. Trimming removed 4 bases from V and 1 base from J, with 11 bases in between. Germline V gene data show CDR1 as LNHDA and CDR2 as SQIVND (reference sequence). CDR3 protein: CASSTLTQSYEQYF. The CDR3 DNA sequence: TGTGCCAGTAGTACGCTAACACAGTCCTACGAGCAGTACTTC.

V is TRBV27 and J is TRBJ1-6; TRBD1 matches at 10 bases. The germline CDR1 and CDR2 sequences are MNHEY and SMNVEV (reference sequence). V was clipped by 2 bases and J by 9 bases; unmatched bases: 13. The CDR3 extends over 18 amino acids. The CDR3, as DNA: TGTGCCAGCAGTTTAGGGCACGGGGACAGGGGACGGATTTCACCCCTCCACTTT. This encodes CASSLGHGDRGRISPLHF.

The gene calls are TRBV27 and TRBJ1-5, with unresolved D. The CDR3 is 14 residues long. Trimming took 6 bases from V and 2 from J, leaving 11 bases between them. The germline CDR1 and CDR2 sequences are MNHEY and SMNVEV (reference sequence). CDR3 sequence reads: CASSEGYRNQPQHF. The DNA of the CDR3 is TGTGCCAGCAGCGAGGGCTACCGCAATCAGCCCCAGCATTTT.

This chain links TRBV29-1 with TRBJ2-7; D is ambiguous. Germline V gives CDR1 SQVTM, CDR2 ANQGSEA. V gave up 4 bases and J gave up 1 base, with 14 bases separating them. The CDR3 loop spans 14 amino acids. The CDR3 nucleotides read TGCAGCGTTGTGAAGGGAATCGGGTCCTACGAGCAGTACTTC. Its translation is CSVVKGIGSYEQYF.

The rearrangement joins TRBV5-1 to TRBJ2-1; TRBD2 agrees at 11 bases. The germline gives CDR1 SGHRS, CDR2 YFSETQ. The CDR3 has 15 amino acids. V trimming: 3 bases; J trimming: 9 bases; junction bases outside the gene matches: 8. The CDR3 DNA reads TGCGCCAGCAGCTCCGGGACTAGCGGTTCGGGTGAGCAGTTCTTC. The encoded protein is CASSSGTSGSGEQFF.

V usage is TRBV4-3 and J usage is TRBJ2-7; D might be TRBD1 (6 bases). Trimming took 4 bases from V and 3 from J, leaving 16 bases between them. The germline V gene encodes CDR1 LGHNA and CDR2 YSLEER. The CDR3 contains 15 residues. The CDR3: CASSRSTGMGYEQYF. The CDR3 nucleotides are TGCGCCAGCAGCCGCTCCACAGGGATGGGCTACGAGCAGTACTTC.

The chain uses TRBV5-1 and TRBJ2-1; maybe TRBD2 (5 bases). The V gene lost 0 bases and the J gene lost 3 bases, with 13 bases spanning the gap. Germline loops: CDR1 SGHRS, CDR2 YFSETQ. The CDR3 is made up of 16 amino acids. CDR3 loop: CASSLVGSANYNEQFF. CDR3 coding DNA: TGCGCCAGCAGCTTGGTGGGTAGCGCCAACTACAATGAGCAGTTCTTC.

The rearrangement joins TRBV7-9 to TRBJ2-7, with 7 nucleotides matching TRBD2. J was trimmed by 2 bases and V by 5 bases; bases with no gene match: 15. This CDR3 region has 17 residues. Germline CDR1 SEHNR, CDR2 FQNEAQ (reference sequence). The CDR3 protein is CASSAAIATSRPYEQYF. The CDR3 bases are TGTGCCAGCAGCGCAGCAATTGCGACTAGCCGCCCCTACGAGCAGTACTTC.

The chain has TRBV5-4 and TRBJ2-1, with 8 bases aligning to TRBD2. The CDR3 has 13 residues. V was clipped by 0 bases and J by 12 bases; unmatched bases: 5. The germline V gene has CDR1 SGHNT and CDR2 YYREEE (reference sequence). The CDR3 DNA reads TGTGCCAGCAGCTTGGTAGGTACTAGCGGGCAGTTCTTC. Its translation is CASSLVGTSGQFF.

This chain joins TRBV5-6 and TRBJ2-7, with 9 bases that match TRBD1. Germline lookup yields CDR1 SGHDT and CDR2 YYEEEE. The CDR3 length is 14 residues. The V and J ends lost 6 bases and 4 bases, in that order; junction bases with no gene match: 8. CDR3 residues: CASNPTGGWYEQYF. For the CDR3, the DNA is TGTGCCAGCAACCCAACAGGGGGCTGGTACGAGCAGTACTTC.

The CDR3 DNA sequence: TGTGCCAGCAGCCCTTGGGACAGGGGTGACTACGAGCAGTACTTC. This translates into CASSPWDRGDYEQYF. The rearrangement uses TRBV9 and TRBJ2-7; TRBD1 matches at 10 bases. Looked up from germline, CDR1 is SGDLS and CDR2 is YYNGEE. The CDR3 is 15 residues long. V trimming: 4 bases; J trimming: 3 bases; junction bases outside the gene matches: 7. The variable domain in full, with the rest retrieved from reference TRBV9 and TRBJ2-7, is DSGVTQTPKHLITATGQRVTLRCSPRSGDLSVYWYQQSLDQGLQFLIQYYNGEERAKGNILERFSAQQFPDLHSELNLSSLELGDSALYFCASSPWDRGDYEQYFGPGTRLTVT.

The chain employs TRBV5-5 and TRBJ2-2; tentative D call: TRBD1 (6 bases). V gave up 2 bases and J gave up 2 bases, with 10 bases separating them. The germline CDR1 and CDR2 sequences are SGHKS and YYEKEE (reference sequence). The CDR3 covers 15 residues. The chain's CDR3 is CASSLLQGNTGELFF. In DNA form, the CDR3 reads TGTGCCAGCAGCTTACTACAGGGAAACACCGGGGAGCTGTTTTTT.

This chain uses TRBV19 with TRBJ1-6; 7 nucleotides match TRBD1. Per the germline V gene, CDR1 is LNHDA and CDR2 is SQIVND (reference sequence). V dropped 3 bases and J dropped 8; count of bases not matched to a gene: 7. The CDR3 length is 15 residues. The CDR3 bases are TGTGCCAGTAGTATTCGACAGGGAGAGGATTCACCCCTCCACTTT. Protein sequence: CASSIRQGEDSPLHF.